These 17 T cell receptor beta chains were sequenced from one sample in a study of radiotherapy plus CTLA-4 blockade in lung cancer. Produced via immunoSEQ multiplex PCR; TCRdb's table is partial and in-frame only. The sample contains roughly 59,000 clones, approximately 67% of which appear only once. The sample consisted of peripheral blood, taken from a patient treated with radiotherapy plus ipilimumab. The receptors come from a human donor with non-small cell lung cancer whose response to radiotherapy plus ipilimumab could not be evaluated.

The J gene is TRBJ1-1, the V gene TRBV5-1; no firm D call. V was cut by 3 bases and J by 6 bases, with 15 bases left in between. This CDR3 is 14 amino acids long. CDR1 is SGHRS and CDR2 is YFSETQ in the germline V gene. CDR3 coding DNA: TGCGCCAGCAGCTATCGGACTGCCAGCTCTGAAGCTTTCTTT. It specifies CASSYRTASSEAFF.

V usage is TRBV7-9 and J usage is TRBJ1-4, with 9 nucleotides matching TRBD1. The CDR3 sequence is 16 residues long. J lost 10 bases, V lost 4 bases, and 13 bases had no gene match. Germline V gene data show CDR1 as SEHNR and CDR2 as FQNEAQ (reference sequence). CDR3 in DNA: TGTGCCAGCAGCTGGCCTGAGGGACAGGGACCTCCAAAACTGTTTTTT. This translates into CASSWPEGQGPPKLFF. Using reference TRBV7-9 and TRBJ1-4 for the parts outside the CDR3, the full variable domain is DTGVSQNPRHKITKRGQNVTFRCDPISEHNRLYWYRQTLGQGPEFLTYFQNEAQLEKSRLLSDRFSAERPKGSFSTLEIQRTEQGDSAMYLCASSWPEGQGPPKLFFGSGTQLSVL.

This clone was detected only once. J is TRBJ2-1 and V is TRBV7-3; 8 bases align to TRBD2. Germline V gene data show CDR1 as SGHTA and CDR2 as FQGTGA. CDR3 length equals 15 residues. V gave up 0 bases and J gave up 15 bases; unmatched junction bases: 13. The CDR3, as DNA: TGTGCCAGCAGCTTAACGGGGGGAACCGGGACTAGTCTGTTCTTC. This codes for CASSLTGGTGTSLFF.

This clone was detected once. This rearrangement joins TRBV7-8 to TRBJ2-1; 9 nucleotides agree with TRBD1. This CDR3 is built from 17 residues. Losses at the gene ends were 0 bases for V and 0 bases for J; bases not matched to a gene: 3. Germline V gene data show CDR1 as SGHVS and CDR2 as FQNEAQ. CDR3: CASSLARTGASYNEQFF. CDR3 bases: TGTGCCAGCAGCTTAGCGCGGACAGGGGCCTCCTACAATGAGCAGTTCTTC.

This chain uses TRBV11-3 with TRBJ2-1; 8 nucleotides agree with TRBD1. Germline values: CDR1 SGHNT, CDR2 YENEEA. The CDR3 consists of 14 residues. V gave up 3 bases and J gave up 11 bases; unmatched junction bases: 9. The CDR3 region is CASSFLEDRVKQFF. The CDR3 bases are TGTGCCAGCAGCTTCCTCGAGGACAGGGTAAAGCAGTTCTTC.

The chain has TRBV28 and TRBJ2-7; possible D gene TRBD1, 5 bases. Germline loops: CDR1 MDHEN, CDR2 SYDVKM. Trimming pared 1 base from V and 4 bases from J, leaving 8 bases between. The CDR3 has 13 residues. CDR3 region: CASSLSREYEQYF. The CDR3 DNA is TGTGCCAGCAGTTTATCCAGGGAATACGAGCAGTACTTC. Full variable domain (rest looked up from reference TRBV28 and TRBJ2-7): DVKVTQSSRYLVKRTGEKVFLECVQDMDHENMFWYRQDPGLGLRLIYFSYDVKMKEKGDIPEGYSVSREKKERFSLILESASTNQTSMYLCASSLSREYEQYFGPGTRLTVT.

About this clone: This CDR3 is also generated by other DNA sequences in the sample. This chain links TRBV4-2 with TRBJ1-4, with a weak D call TRBD1 (5 bases). V was pared by 0 bases and J by 7 bases, with 15 bases between. This CDR3 spans 16 amino acids. CDR1 and CDR2 from the germline V gene are LGHNA and YNFKEQ. The CDR3 DNA follows: TGTGCCAGCAGCCAAGATATCGGGGGTCGCGGTGAAAAACTGTTTTTT. Residues: CASSQDIGGRGEKLFF.

The chain links TRBV7-7 to TRBJ2-1, with 8 bases fitting TRBD2. V gave up 1 base and J gave up 6 bases; unmatched junction bases: 2. The CDR3 extends over 14 amino acids. Germline loops: CDR1 SSHAT, CDR2 FNYEAQ (reference sequence). The CDR3 DNA reads TGTGCCAGCAGCTTAGAAGGGACTAGCAATGAGCAGTTCTTC. Translation: CASSLEGTSNEQFF.

This chain joins TRBV6-1 and TRBJ2-7; no reliable D call. The CDR3 is made up of 11 amino acids. Germline assignment: CDR1 MNHNS and CDR2 SASEGT. Trimming removed 4 bases from V and 7 bases from J, with 8 bases in between. The DNA of the CDR3 is TGTGCCAGCAGTGGATCCAGAGAGCAGTACTTC. Translation gives CASSGSREQYF.

This chain connects TRBV5-4 to TRBJ2-5; D gene ambiguous. Trimming took 5 bases from V and 4 from J, leaving 15 bases between them. The germline V gene encodes CDR1 SGHNT and CDR2 YYREEE (reference sequence). This CDR3 spans 14 amino acids. The CDR3 region is CASSVAQAGETQYF. As DNA, the CDR3 is TGTGCCAGCAGTGTCGCGCAGGCCGGAGAGACCCAGTACTTC.

The CDR3 here is CAWSPVPDTQYF. As DNA, the CDR3 is TGTGCCTGGAGTCCGGTGCCAGATACGCAGTATTTT. The genes are TRBV30 and TRBJ2-3; D not resolved. This CDR3 is 12 amino acids long. The germline gives CDR1 GTSNPN, CDR2 SVGIG (reference sequence). V lost 2 bases to trimming and J lost 4 bases, with 7 bases between them.

V usage is TRBV9 and J usage is TRBJ1-1; D gene uncertain. The CDR3 is 15 residues long. The V gene lost 4 bases and the J gene lost 6 bases, with 19 bases spanning the gap. Germline assignment: CDR1 SGDLS and CDR2 YYNGEE. The CDR3 protein is CASSSILGDSAEAFF. The CDR3 DNA reads TGTGCCAGCAGCTCCATACTCGGGGATAGCGCTGAAGCTTTCTTT.

This chain uses TRBV5-6 with TRBJ1-2; D remains ambiguous. Germline CDR1 is SGHDT and CDR2 is YYEEEE. The CDR3 contains 13 residues. Trimming shortened V by 2 bases and J by 4 bases, and 9 bases separated the two germline ends. CDR3 region: CASSFSGFYGYTF. In nucleotides, the CDR3 is TGTGCCAGCAGCTTCTCAGGTTTCTATGGCTACACCTTC.

The chain is built from TRBV6-1 and TRBJ2-1, with TRBD2 identical over 8 bases. Germline lookup yields CDR1 MNHNS and CDR2 SASEGT. The CDR3 is 14 amino acids. V lost 11 bases, J lost 3 bases, and 9 bases stayed unmatched. The CDR3 region is CAGRLSGSYNEQFF. The CDR3 DNA sequence: TGTGCCGGCCGTTTAAGCGGGAGCTACAATGAGCAGTTCTTC.

Remarks on this clone: One junction end disagrees with the germline gene, perhaps due to a read error. V gene TRBV4-3 combines with J gene TRBJ1-2, with D tentatively TRBD1 (5 bases). This CDR3 has 15 amino acids. CDR1 is LGHNA and CDR2 is YSLEER in the germline V gene. The DNA of the CDR3 is TGCGCCAGCAGCCAAGATACCGGGGGTTCGTATGACTACACCTTC. This translates into CASSQDTGGSYDYTF.

This rearrangement joins TRBV6-6 to TRBJ1-4; D might be TRBD1 (6 bases). CDR3 length: 14 amino acids. Trimming shortened V by 6 bases and J by 1 base, and 9 bases separated the two germline ends. CDR1 is MNHNY and CDR2 is SVGAGI in the germline V gene (reference sequence). The CDR3 DNA is TGTGCCAGCAGGGGGGCGGAAACTAATGAAAAACTGTTTTTT. This translates into CASRGAETNEKLFF.

The chain recombines TRBV28 with TRBJ1-1, with D perhaps TRBD1 (6 bases). Germline loops: CDR1 MDHEN, CDR2 SYDVKM. CDR3 length: 13 residues. Trimming took 3 bases from V and 8 from J, leaving 13 bases between them. CDR3 region: CASSFSRQVEAFF. The DNA of the CDR3 is TGTGCCAGCAGTTTCTCCCGACAGGTGGAAGCTTTCTTT. The full variable domain, rest sourced from reference TRBV28 and TRBJ1-1, is DVKVTQSSRYLVKRTGEKVFLECVQDMDHENMFWYRQDPGLGLRLIYFSYDVKMKEKGDIPEGYSVSREKKERFSLILESASTNQTSMYLCASSFSRQVEAFFGQGTRLTVV.